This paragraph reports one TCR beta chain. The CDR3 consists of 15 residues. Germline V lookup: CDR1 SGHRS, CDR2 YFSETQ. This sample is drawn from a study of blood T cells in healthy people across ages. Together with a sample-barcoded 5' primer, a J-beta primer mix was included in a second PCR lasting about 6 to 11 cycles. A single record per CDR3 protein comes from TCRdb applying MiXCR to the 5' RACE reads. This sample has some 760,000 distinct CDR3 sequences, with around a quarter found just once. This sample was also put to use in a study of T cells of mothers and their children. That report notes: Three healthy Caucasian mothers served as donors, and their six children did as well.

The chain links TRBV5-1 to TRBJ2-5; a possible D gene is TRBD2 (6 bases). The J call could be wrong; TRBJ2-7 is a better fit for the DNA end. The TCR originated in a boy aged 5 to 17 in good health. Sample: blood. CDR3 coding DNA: TGCGCCAGCAGCATCCTACGGGACTTAAACTACGAGCAGTACTTC. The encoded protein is CASSILRDLNYEQYF.